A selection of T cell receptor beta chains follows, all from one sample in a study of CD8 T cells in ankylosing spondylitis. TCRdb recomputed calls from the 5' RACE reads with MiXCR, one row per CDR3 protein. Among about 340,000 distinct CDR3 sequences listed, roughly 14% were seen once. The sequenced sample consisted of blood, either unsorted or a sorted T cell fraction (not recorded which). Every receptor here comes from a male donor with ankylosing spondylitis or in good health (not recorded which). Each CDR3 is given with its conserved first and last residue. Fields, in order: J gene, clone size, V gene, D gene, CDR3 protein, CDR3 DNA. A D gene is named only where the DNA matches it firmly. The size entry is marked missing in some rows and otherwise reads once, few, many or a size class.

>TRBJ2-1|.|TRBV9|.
CASSPVRGSREQFF
TGTGCCAGCAGCCCCGTCAGGGGTTCACGTGAGCAGTTCTTC
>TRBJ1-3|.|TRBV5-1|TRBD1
CASSPGTVAGNTIYF
TGCGCCAGCAGCCCCGGGACAGTAGCTGGAAACACCATATATTTT
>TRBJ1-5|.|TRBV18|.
CASSRSTGNQPQHF
TGTGCCAGCTCAAGGTCGACAGGTAATCAGCCCCAGCATTTT
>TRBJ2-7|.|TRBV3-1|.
CASSQVDEQYF
TGTGCCAGCAGCCAAGTGGACGAGCAGTACTTC
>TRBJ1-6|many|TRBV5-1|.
CASSFDSQNSPLHF
TGCGCCAGCAGCTTCGACTCCCAGAATTCACCCCTCCACTTT
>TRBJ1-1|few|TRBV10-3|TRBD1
CAIRQGAGTEAFF
TGTGCCATCAGGCAGGGGGCGGGCACTGAAGCTTTCTTT
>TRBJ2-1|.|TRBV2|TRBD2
CASSVPGLAGDLMSSYNEQFF
TGTGCCAGCAGTGTACCGGGACTAGCGGGGGATTTGATGAGCTCCTACAATGAGCAGTTCTTC
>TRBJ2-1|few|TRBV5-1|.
CASSSMAGTGYNEQFF
TGCGCCAGCAGCTCCATGGCCGGCACCGGCTACAATGAGCAGTTCTTC
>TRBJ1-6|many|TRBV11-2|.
CASSLGYNSPLHF
TGTGCCAGCAGCTTAGGTTATAATTCACCCCTCCACTTT
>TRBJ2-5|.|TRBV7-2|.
CASSLNPETQYF
TGTGCCAGCAGCTTGAATCCAGAGACCCAGTACTTC
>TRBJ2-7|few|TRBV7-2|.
CASSSVGGATYEQYF
TGTGCCAGCAGCTCGGTGGGTGGCGCGACCTACGAGCAGTACTTC
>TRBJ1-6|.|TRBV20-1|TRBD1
CSARGRGPYNSPLHF
TGCAGTGCTAGGGGGAGGGGGCCCTATAATTCACCCCTCCACTTT
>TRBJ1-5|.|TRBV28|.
CASSYGQPQHF
TGTGCCAGCAGTTACGGGCAGCCCCAGCATTTT
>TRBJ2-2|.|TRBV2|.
CASSDRGPRGAAGELFF
TGTGCCAGCAGTGACCGGGGCCCGCGGGGTGCGGCCGGGGAGCTGTTTTTT
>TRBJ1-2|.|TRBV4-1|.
CASSQDGQGIYGYTF
TGCGCCAGCAGCCAAGATGGGCAGGGGATCTATGGCTACACCTTC
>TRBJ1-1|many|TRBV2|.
CASSGQSNTEAFF
TGTGCCAGCAGTGGACAGTCGAACACTGAAGCTTTCTTT